This T cell receptor beta chain was recorded in a study of monozygotic twins with inflammatory bowel disease. The study's findings and limits: On the inverse Simpson index, IBD patients scored lower for TCRbeta diversity than healthy co-twins. No one strong IBD-associated signal or clonotype was supported.

It was 3500 ng of total RNA that each TCR library used. Both the TCRalpha cDNA and the TCRbeta cDNA were taken through two nested PCRs, lasting 16 and 9 cycles. TCRdb re-called the 5' RACE reads; one entry per CDR3 protein, DNA not given. This repertoire includes roughly 140,000 distinct CDR3 sequences. A remark on this clonotype: The target antigen is unknown.

Germline assignment: CDR1 DFQATT and CDR2 SNEGSKA (reference sequence). The CDR3 covers 14 residues. The rearrangement uses TRBV20-1 and TRBJ2-5; TCRdb names TRBD2, which stays unverified in the absence of DNA. The TCR originated in a human donor with ulcerative colitis or Crohn's disease, or a healthy co-twin of an affected twin (not recorded which). Sequenced: blood. This CDR3 is CSARSGGTQGTQYF.